Given below is one TCR beta chain in context. These data come from a study of blood T cell repertoires in COVID-19. Across the study: Material from acute and convalescent COVID-19 was sourced from the United States, Italy and Spain.

The repertoire was sequenced with immunoSEQ multiplex PCR; TCRdb's copy has only in-frame clones and lacks some. Of about 190,000 clones in the sample, around 90% were seen once. This clonotype was sampled from a man in his forties or fifties with acute or convalescent COVID-19. What was sequenced was peripheral blood.

CDR3 in amino acids: CASSRINRGFSGNTIYF. The CDR3 DNA is TGTGCCAGCAGTCGCATAAACAGGGGATTCTCTGGAAACACCATATATTTT. The chain uses TRBV28 and TRBJ1-3, with 7 bases that match TRBD1. Germline lookup yields CDR1 MDHEN and CDR2 SYDVKM. The J segment lost 0 bases and the V segment lost 5 bases, leaving 10 bases of the junction unmatched. The CDR3 contains 17 residues.